The 26 T cell receptor beta chains in this list originate from one sample, sequenced in a study of memory B cells and T cells in multiple sclerosis. Their cognate antigens are unknown. After stimulus-free culture, autoproliferating CFSE-dim and non-proliferating CFSE-high T cells were sequenced separately. Cultures began with some 52 million CFSE-labeled PBMCs, unstimulated for about 7 days, with replicate wells pooled. Sequencing was performed with immunoSEQ multiplex PCR; in TCRdb, only in-frame clones are kept and a portion is missing. The table records over 10,000 clones, approximately 84% of them present only once. The specimen sequenced was PBMCs from blood kept in culture. The receptors shown here come from a human donor with multiple sclerosis.

V is TRBV21-1 and J is TRBJ2-7; no check of the table's D call, TRBD1, against the DNA was made. TRBV21-1 is described as a pseudogene. CDR3 length: 18 residues. CDR3: CASSKSAPGTGFTYEQYF. CDR3 DNA: TGTGCCAGCAGCAAAAGTGCACCGGGGACAGGGTTTACGTACGAGCAGTACTTC.

This chain uses TRBV27 with TRBJ2-3; D is unresolved. Per the germline V gene, CDR1 is MNHEY and CDR2 is SMNVEV (reference sequence). V lost 4 bases and J lost 0, with 14 bases in between. This CDR3 spans 16 amino acids. CDR3 sequence: CASSSRLFSSTDTQYF. CDR3 sequence (DNA): TGTGCCAGCAGTTCACGCCTTTTCTCTAGCACAGATACGCAGTATTTT.

The gene calls are TRBV19 and TRBJ2-7; TRBD1 matches 7 bases. The CDR3 runs to 14 residues. After removal of 1 base from V and 5 bases from J, the junction contained 5 bases not matched to a gene. Germline CDR1 is LNHDA and CDR2 is SQIVND (reference sequence). Here the CDR3 DNA reads TGTGCCAGTAGTATAGGACAGGGTCGCGACGAGCAGTACTTC. Its translation is CASSIGQGRDEQYF.

J is TRBJ1-1 and V is TRBV28; 7 bases align to TRBD1. Germline values: CDR1 MDHEN, CDR2 SYDVKM. With V trimmed by 3 bases and J by 4 bases, 5 bases remained unmatched. The CDR3 sequence is 14 residues long. The CDR3 region has the DNA TGTGCCAGCAGTTTGACAGGGTACGGCACTGAAGCTTTCTTT. Its translation: CASSLTGYGTEAFF.

This chain connects TRBV6-6 to TRBJ2-5; no definite D call. Trimming removed 6 bases from V and 5 bases from J, with 7 bases in between. The CDR3 consists of 11 residues. The V gene's germline CDR1 is MNHNY and CDR2 SVGAGI (reference sequence). CDR3 loop: CASRGPETQYF. The CDR3 DNA reads TGTGCCAGCAGAGGTCCCGAGACCCAGTACTTC.

The V gene is TRBV11-2, the J gene TRBJ2-7; no clear D gene. The CDR3 contains 13 residues. Germline lookup yields CDR1 SGHAT and CDR2 FQNNGV. Trimming took 1 base from V and 5 from J, leaving 9 bases between them. The CDR3 region is CASSLAGTDEQYF. DNA for the CDR3: TGTGCCAGCAGCTTAGCGGGTACCGACGAGCAGTACTTC. Complete variable domain (other parts from reference TRBV11-2 and TRBJ2-7): EAGVAQSPRYKIIEKRQSVAFWCNPISGHATLYWYQQILGQGPKLLIQFQNNGVVDDSQLPKDRFSAERLKGVDSTLKIQPAKLEDSAVYLCASSLAGTDEQYFGPGTRLTVT.

This chain uses TRBV11-2 with TRBJ2-7; 7 nucleotides align to TRBD1. The CDR3 runs 15 residues. With 3 bases clipped from V and 2 bases from J, the junction kept 7 bases outside the gene matches. Germline CDR1 reads SGHAT; CDR2 reads FQNNGV. CDR3 nucleotide sequence: TGTGCCAGCAGCTTGATGGGACAGCGACCCTACGAGCAGTACTTC. Its translation is CASSLMGQRPYEQYF. Complete variable domain (other parts from reference TRBV11-2 and TRBJ2-7): EAGVAQSPRYKIIEKRQSVAFWCNPISGHATLYWYQQILGQGPKLLIQFQNNGVVDDSQLPKDRFSAERLKGVDSTLKIQPAKLEDSAVYLCASSLMGQRPYEQYFGPGTRLTVT.

The rearrangement links TRBV10-3 to TRBJ1-1; TRBD1 might be the D (5 bases). V was pared by 10 bases and J by 1 base, with 16 bases between. Looked up from germline, CDR1 is ENHRY and CDR2 is SYGVKD. The CDR3 length is 14 residues. CDR3 coding DNA: TGTGCCACCGGCGAGGGAAGGGGGAACACTGAAGCTTTCTTT. Its protein is CATGEGRGNTEAFF.

In the case of this clone: Because it lacks the conserved phenylalanine or tryptophan at the end, this CDR3 is likely a read error. No DNA is shown, since the ends of the CDR3 on it are uncertain; the CDR3 is the one TCRdb lists. The CDR3 here is CAWSVRSGPVAL. The rearrangement uses TRBV30 and TRBJ1-4; the listed D gene, TRBD1, was not tested against the DNA. The CDR3 length is 12 residues, termini included. Germline CDR1 and CDR2: GTSNPN and SVGIG (reference sequence).

V is TRBV27 and J is TRBJ2-1; weak D call: TRBD1 (6 bases). This CDR3 has 18 residues. Between the trimmed V and J ends, which lost 4 bases and 3 bases, there was a span of 22 bases. The germline gives CDR1 MNHEY, CDR2 SMNVEV (reference sequence). In DNA, the CDR3 is TGTGCCAGCAGTTCTTATGGAGGACAGCTCGTACTCTACAATGAGCAGTTCTTC. It yields the protein CASSSYGGQLVLYNEQFF.

This clone has a handful of counts. The gene calls are TRBV19 and TRBJ1-2; D ambiguous. This CDR3 region has 15 residues. CDR1 is LNHDA and CDR2 is SQIVND in the germline V gene (reference sequence). V was shortened by 4 bases and J by 2 bases, with 14 bases between the two germline ends. CDR3 nucleotides: TGTGCCAGTAGTACCCCGGTTGCGAACAACTATGGCTACACCTTC. It encodes CASSTPVANNYGYTF.

The chain links TRBV18 to TRBJ1-2; 10 nucleotides align to TRBD1. Germline CDR1 is KGHSH and CDR2 is LQKENI. This CDR3 is 15 amino acids long. V was pared by 3 bases and J by 4 bases, with 5 bases of the junction left unmatched. CDR3 coding DNA: TGTGCCAGCTCACCCGGGACAGGGGACGGCTATGGCTACACCTTC. Translating it yields CASSPGTGDGYGYTF.

The CDR3 DNA sequence: TGCGCCAGCGCTTGGAGGGGGGAGGGCCAAGATACGCAGTATTTT. Protein product: CASAWRGEGQDTQYF. The J gene is TRBJ2-3, the V gene TRBV5-1, with a possible D match to TRBD2 (7 bases). This CDR3 has 15 amino acids. From germline, CDR1 is SGHRS and CDR2 YFSETQ. V lost 7 bases to trimming and J lost 5 bases, with 20 bases between them.

The V gene is TRBV16, the J gene TRBJ1-5; the D gene is possibly TRBD1 (5 bases). The V end was cut by 2 bases, the J end by 2 bases, with 10 bases between. Looked up from germline, CDR1 is KGHSY and CDR2 is FQNENV. The CDR3 spans 15 residues. The CDR3 loop reads CASSQGRGGNQPQHF. CDR3 DNA: TGTGCCAGCAGCCAAGGGCGGGGGGGCAATCAGCCCCAGCATTTT.

This clone was detected only once. The chain recombines TRBV6-5 with TRBJ2-7, with a possible D match to TRBD1 (5 bases). The CDR3 consists of 12 residues. V was pared by 5 bases and J by 6 bases, with 11 bases between. The germline gives CDR1 MNHEY, CDR2 SVGAGI. This CDR3 reads CASSVTGGEQYF. The CDR3 DNA is TGTGCCAGCAGTGTAACAGGCGGCGAGCAGTACTTC.

The V call is TRBV6-5, the J call TRBJ2-5; D gene ambiguous. The CDR3 contains 12 residues. V shed 4 bases and J shed 5 bases, with 8 bases lying between them. Germline CDR1 MNHEY, CDR2 SVGAGI. CDR3 residues: CASSFSGETQYF. DNA for the CDR3: TGTGCCAGCAGTTTTAGTGGGGAGACCCAGTACTTC.

The rearrangement joins TRBV25-1 to TRBJ2-2, with D uncertain. The CDR3 consists of 16 residues. V shed 3 bases and J shed 1 base, with 12 bases lying between them. Germline-derived CDR1 and CDR2 are MGHDK and SYGVNS. The CDR3 reads CASSDFSSLNTGELFF. CDR3 DNA: TGTGCCAGCAGTGATTTTAGCTCCCTGAACACCGGGGAGCTGTTTTTT. The entire variable domain, with the rest obtained from reference TRBV25-1 and TRBJ2-2, is as follows: EADIYQTPRYLVIGTGKKITLECSQTMGHDKMYWYQQDPGMELHLIHYSYGVNSTEKGDLSSESTVSRIRTEHFPLTLESARPSHTSQYLCASSDFSSLNTGELFFGEGSRLTVL.

This clone was detected only a few times. This chain uses TRBV28 with TRBJ2-3; 9 bases line up with TRBD2. The germline V gene has CDR1 MDHEN and CDR2 SYDVKM. CDR3 size: 17 residues. After removal of 5 bases from V and 2 bases from J, the junction contained 11 bases not matched to a gene. CDR3 in DNA: TGTGCCAGCAGTCTGGTCCAACCTAGCGGGATCACAGATACGCAGTATTTT. This codes for CASSLVQPSGITDTQYF.

V and J are TRBV4-2 and TRBJ2-1; D remains ambiguous. Trimming removed 1 base from V and 5 bases from J, with 9 bases in between. This CDR3 is 14 amino acids long. From germline, CDR1 is LGHNA and CDR2 YNFKEQ. The chain's CDR3 is CASSQARNHNEQFF. For the CDR3, the DNA is TGTGCCAGCAGCCAAGCCAGGAACCACAATGAGCAGTTCTTC.

The chain couples TRBV7-9 to TRBJ1-2; the D is unclear. Looked up from germline, CDR1 is SEHNR and CDR2 is FQNEAQ (reference sequence). The CDR3 runs to 13 residues. Trimming left V 2 bases short and J 4 bases short, with 8 bases between. This CDR3 is CASSLQVGYGYTF. The DNA of the CDR3 is TGTGCCAGCAGCTTACAGGTGGGCTATGGCTACACCTTC.

This chain connects TRBV6-5 to TRBJ2-7; perhaps D is TRBD1 or TRBD2 (5 bases each). The germline gives CDR1 MNHEY, CDR2 SVGAGI. The CDR3 sequence is 13 residues long. The V gene lost 2 bases and the J gene lost 5 bases, with 10 bases spanning the gap. The CDR3 region has the DNA TGTGCCAGCAGTTACGAGGGGAAGAACGAGCAGTACTTC. Encoded protein: CASSYEGKNEQYF.

The chain couples TRBV14 to TRBJ2-2; D unresolved. V lost 2 bases and J lost 7, with 8 bases in between. This CDR3 spans 13 amino acids. The germline V gene encodes CDR1 SGHDN and CDR2 FVKESK. The CDR3 bases are TGTGCCAGCAGCCAAAGGATGGACGGGGAGCTGTTTTTT. Encoded protein: CASSQRMDGELFF.

The chain couples TRBV6-1 to TRBJ1-2; perhaps TRBD1 as D (6 bases). The germline V gene encodes CDR1 MNHNS and CDR2 SASEGT. The V gene lost 7 bases and the J gene lost 7 bases, with 22 bases spanning the gap. CDR3 size: 15 residues. The CDR3 sequence: CASTGIGQLHAGYTF. The CDR3 DNA follows: TGTGCCAGCACTGGTATAGGACAGCTCCATGCTGGCTACACCTTC.

This chain uses TRBV5-1 with TRBJ2-1; 11 positions match TRBD2. Trimming took 0 bases from V and 5 from J; bases not matched to a gene: 1. The germline V gene encodes CDR1 SGHRS and CDR2 YFSETQ. This CDR3 has 15 residues. CDR3 bases: TGCGCCAGCAGCTTGGGACTAGCGGGAAACAATGAGCAGTTCTTC. Translated: CASSLGLAGNNEQFF.

Only a few counts were recorded for this clone. J is TRBJ2-1 and V is TRBV29-1; the D call may be TRBD1 or TRBD2 (5 bases each). The CDR3 has 15 residues. Germline CDR1 and CDR2: SQVTM and ANQGSEA. Here the CDR3 reads CNLSRGTTDYNEQFF. The CDR3 DNA reads as TGCAACCTTTCTAGAGGGACGACGGACTACAATGAGCAGTTCTTC.

J is TRBJ2-1 and V is TRBV6-5, with 10 bases matching TRBD1. V lost 5 bases and J lost 7; bases outside the gene matches: 5. CDR3 length: 14 residues. Germline CDR1 reads MNHEY; CDR2 reads SVGAGI. For the CDR3, the DNA is TGTGCCAGCAGTAGACAGGGGGCTGGGAATGAGCAGTTCTTC. This sequence encodes CASSRQGAGNEQFF.